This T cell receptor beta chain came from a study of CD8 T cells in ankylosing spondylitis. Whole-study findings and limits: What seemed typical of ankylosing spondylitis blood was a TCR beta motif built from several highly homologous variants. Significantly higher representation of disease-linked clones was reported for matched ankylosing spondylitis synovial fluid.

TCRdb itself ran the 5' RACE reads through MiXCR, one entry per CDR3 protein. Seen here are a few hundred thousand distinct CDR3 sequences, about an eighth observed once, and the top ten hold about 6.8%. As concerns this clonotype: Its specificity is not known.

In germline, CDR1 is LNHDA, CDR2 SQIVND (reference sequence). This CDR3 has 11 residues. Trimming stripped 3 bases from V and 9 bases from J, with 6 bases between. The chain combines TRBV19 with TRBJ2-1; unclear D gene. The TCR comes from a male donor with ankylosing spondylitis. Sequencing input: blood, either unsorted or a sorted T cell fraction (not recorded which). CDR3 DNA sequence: TGTGCCAGTAGTATCCGTCGTGAGCAGTTCTTC. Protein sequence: CASSIRREQFF.